The rows below give T cell receptor beta chains drawn from one sample of a study of blood T cell repertoires in COVID-19. The repertoire was sequenced with immunoSEQ multiplex PCR; TCRdb's copy has only in-frame clones and lacks some. The sample lists 230,000 or so clones, approximately 80% seen once, with 7.5% in the top ten. Input material: peripheral blood. The receptors stem from an elderly woman with COVID-19, enrolled during active disease. The CDR3 runs from the conserved cysteine through the conserved F or W. A D gene is named only where the DNA matches it firmly. Rows give clone size only sometimes, using once, few, many, or a class for an expanded clone.

.	TRBV20-1	13	TRBJ1-5	.	CSASLRENQPQHF	TGCAGTGCTAGTTTGAGGGAGAATCAGCCCCAGCATTTT
TRBD2	TRBV6-6	15	TRBJ2-7	.	CASSPTSGISYEQYF	TGTGCCAGCAGCCCTACTAGCGGGATTTCCTACGAGCAGTACTTC
.	TRBV19	12	TRBJ2-1	.	CASRQGEDEQFF	TGTGCCAGTAGACAGGGTGAAGATGAGCAGTTCTTC
.	TRBV5-1	11	TRBJ2-1	.	CASSFSDEQFF	TGCGCCAGCAGCTTCTCCGATGAGCAGTTCTTC
TRBD1	TRBV9	16	TRBJ1-2	once	CASSVAPTGTNYGYTF	TGTGCCAGCAGCGTAGCCCCGACAGGGACAAACTATGGCTACACCTTC
.	TRBV29-1	15	TRBJ2-3	.	CSVAQLGPGTDTQYF	TGCAGCGTCGCTCAGCTAGGCCCGGGGACAGATACGCAGTATTTT
.	TRBV9	15	TRBJ1-2	.	CASSAGAGLNYGYTF	TGTGCCAGCAGCGCGGGAGCAGGATTAAACTATGGCTACACCTTC
.	TRBV6-5	13	TRBJ1-2	.	CATQGFPVGGYTF	TGTGCCACACAGGGTTTTCCAGTTGGAGGCTACACCTTC
TRBD1	TRBV3-1/TRBV3-2	16	TRBJ1-2	.	CASSQPGQGPSYGYTF	TGTGCCAGCAGCCAACCCGGACAGGGGCCAAGCTATGGCTACACCTTC
.	TRBV11-2	14	TRBJ2-3	.	CASSLNRITDTQYF	TGTGCCAGCAGCTTGAATAGAATCACAGATACGCAGTATTTT
.	TRBV4-1	16	TRBJ2-2	once	CASSQGRQPAAGELFF	TGCGCCAGCAGCCAAGGTCGACAGCCTGCCGCCGGGGAGCTGTTTTTT
.	TRBV19	16	TRBJ2-6	.	CASSKGEGSGANVLTF	TGTGCCAGTAGTAAAGGAGAGGGCTCTGGGGCCAACGTCCTGACTTTC
.	TRBV7-9	12	TRBJ1-1	once	CASSLETVEAFF	TGTGCCAGCAGCTTAGAAACAGTTGAAGCTTTCTTT
.	TRBV27	15	TRBJ2-7	.	CASSRIGSGAYEQYF	TGTGCCAGCAGCCGAATCGGGAGTGGGGCCTACGAGCAGTACTTC
.	TRBV5-1	14	TRBJ1-1	once	CARGVRRRTPEAFF	TGCGCCAGGGGAGTCAGACGGCGGACGCCTGAAGCTTTCTTT
.	TRBV7-6	15	TRBJ2-7	few	CASSLTRGNSYEQYF	TGTGCCAGCAGCTTAACTCGCGGGAATTCCTACGAGCAGTACTTC
TRBD2	TRBV12-5	18	TRBJ2-1	.	CASGLVRLTSGIEPKQFF	TGTGCTAGTGGTTTGGTACGGCTGACTAGCGGAATCGAACCTAAGCAGTTCTTC
.	TRBV5-1	15	TRBJ2-2	.	CASSWGTPNTGELFF	TGCGCCAGCAGCTGGGGGACACCGAACACCGGGGAGCTGTTTTTT
TRBD1	TRBV5-6	15	TRBJ2-4	.	CASSPTGLSIYIQYF	TGTGCCAGCAGCCCGACAGGGTTGAGTATATACATTCAGTACTTC
TRBD1	TRBV18	14	TRBJ1-3	few	CASSPGQGGNTIYF	TGTGCCAGCTCACCCGGACAGGGTGGAAACACCATATATTTT
TRBD2	TRBV11-2	11	TRBJ2-5	.	CATSGQETQYF	TGTGCGACTAGCGGCCAAGAGACCCAGTACTTC
.	TRBV4-1	14	TRBJ2-5	.	CASSPGRAEETQYF	TGCGCCAGCAGCCCCGGCAGGGCAGAAGAGACCCAGTACTTC
TRBD1	TRBV23-1	15	TRBJ1-5	.	CASSPPDRENQPQHF	TGCGCCAGCAGTCCCCCCGACAGGGAAAATCAGCCCCAGCATTTT
.	TRBV18	15	TRBJ2-5	once	CASSPRAAQGETQYF	TGTGCCAGCTCCCCGAGGGCAGCCCAGGGGGAGACCCAGTACTTC
TRBD1	TRBV6-2/TRBV6-3	15	TRBJ1-1	.	CASSYSRQGNTEAFF	TGTGCCAGCAGTTACTCGCGACAGGGAAACACTGAAGCTTTCTTT
TRBD1	TRBV7-9	14	TRBJ1-2	.	CASSKSGTDYGYTF	TGTGCCAGCAGCAAATCCGGGACAGACTATGGCTACACCTTC
TRBD2	TRBV5-4	16	TRBJ2-3	few	CASSRPAGGFADTQYF	TGTGCCAGCAGCCGCCCAGCGGGAGGTTTCGCAGATACGCAGTATTTT
.	TRBV5-1	14	TRBJ2-5	once	CASSLQVSRETQYF	TGCGCCAGCAGCTTACAGGTTTCGCGAGAGACCCAGTACTTC
.	TRBV27	13	TRBJ1-5	.	CASSRQINQPQHF	TGTGCCAGCAGTCGACAGATTAATCAGCCCCAGCATTTT
.	TRBV5-4	15	TRBJ1-2	.	CASSSRSGDGYGYTF	TGTGCCAGCAGCTCCCGATCAGGGGACGGCTATGGCTACACCTTC
.	TRBV11-2	12	TRBJ2-5	.	CASSLSSETQYF	TGTGCCAGCAGCTTGTCTTCGGAGACCCAGTACTTC
.	TRBV18	16	TRBJ1-4	.	CASSPRQGSVDEKLFF	TGTGCCAGCTCACCACGGCAGGGATCAGTCGACGAAAAACTGTTTTTT
.	TRBV21-1	16	TRBJ2-5	.	CASSEPLAGTRETQYF	TGTGCCAGCAGCGAACCACTAGCGGGAACCCGAGAGACCCAGTACTTC
TRBD2	TRBV19	15	TRBJ2-1	.	CASSTTSGGYNEQFF	TGTGCCAGTAGTACTACTAGCGGGGGATACAATGAGCAGTTCTTC
.	TRBV9	15	TRBJ1-3	.	CASLLTESSGNTIYF	TGTGCCAGCCTTTTGACAGAGAGCTCTGGAAACACCATATATTTT
.	TRBV6-5	14	TRBJ1-1	.	CASSLSGRNTEAFF	TGTGCCAGCAGTTTAAGCGGGAGGAACACTGAAGCTTTCTTT
TRBD1	TRBV7-8	15	TRBJ1-3	.	CASSSRTGNGNTIYF	TGTGCCAGCAGCAGTAGGACAGGGAATGGAAACACCATATATTTT
.	TRBV6-5	14	TRBJ1-1	.	CASRVQGGSTEAFF	TGTGCCAGCAGAGTACAGGGAGGGAGCACTGAAGCTTTCTTT
TRBD1	TRBV2	14	TRBJ2-1	few	CALNPRDSVNEQFF	TGTGCCTTAAACCCCCGGGACAGCGTGAATGAGCAGTTCTTC
TRBD2	TRBV11-1	15	TRBJ2-3	.	CASSWLAGVGNTQYF	TGTGCCAGCAGCTGGCTAGCGGGAGTGGGAAATACGCAGTATTTT
.	TRBV6-6	13	TRBJ1-1	.	CASSYSTGTEAFF	TGTGCCAGCAGTTACTCTACCGGCACTGAAGCTTTCTTT
.	TRBV7-2	16	TRBJ1-1	.	CASSPGSGLMNTEAFF	TGTGCCAGCAGCCCGGGAAGTGGGTTGATGAACACTGAAGCTTTCTTT
TRBD1	TRBV28	12	TRBJ1-2	.	CASSTGTVGYTF	TGTGCCAGCAGTACCGGGACAGTTGGCTACACCTTC
.	TRBV27	14	TRBJ2-1	.	CASSYEGGDNEQFF	TGTGCCAGCAGTTATGAAGGGGGGGACAATGAGCAGTTCTTC
.	TRBV6-6	16	TRBJ1-5	.	CASSYPSRGDNQPQHF	TGTGCCAGCAGTTACCCGAGCCGGGGGGACAATCAGCCCCAGCATTTT
.	TRBV18	13	TRBJ1-5	few	CASTTGWGQPQHF	TGTGCCAGCACAACAGGGTGGGGTCAGCCCCAGCATTTT
.	TRBV11-2	15	TRBJ2-5	.	CASSLDGRPQETQYF	TGTGCCAGCAGCTTAGACGGGAGACCCCAGGAGACCCAGTACTTC
.	TRBV10-3	13	TRBJ1-1	.	CATSPRDNTEAFF	TGTGCCACCTCCCCGAGGGATAACACTGAAGCTTTCTTT
.	TRBV5-6	15	TRBJ1-3	.	CASSLRRSSGNTIYF	TGTGCCAGCAGCTTGCGCAGGTCCTCTGGAAACACCATATATTTT
.	TRBV11-3	13	TRBJ1-1	.	CASSLGGEEAAFF	TGTGCCAGCAGCTTGGGGGGGGAAGAGGCAGCTTTCTTT
.	TRBV7-8	12	TRBJ1-1	.	CASSMGGGAAFF	TGTGCCAGCAGTATGGGAGGGGGGGCGGCTTTCTTT
TRBD1	TRBV7-6	15	TRBJ2-7	.	CASSSGTANSYEQYF	TGTGCCAGCAGCTCCGGGACAGCGAACTCCTACGAGCAGTACTTC
.	TRBV2	13	TRBJ1-1	few	CASRLTSGTEAFF	TGTGCCAGCAGGTTGACTTCGGGCACTGAAGCTTTCTTT
.	TRBV7-9	13	TRBJ1-2	.	CASSLGGERGYTF	TGTGCCAGCAGCTTAGGGGGGGAACGCGGCTACACCTTC